This T cell receptor (beta chain) is drawn from a study of early T cells in non-severe SARS-CoV-2 infection. For the study at large: Sequencing of unsorted whole blood was done on bulk RNA, leaving chains unpaired.

Germline V gene sequence: CDR1 LNHDA, CDR2 SQIVND (reference sequence). This CDR3 is built from 12 residues. Between the trimmed V and J ends, which lost 10 bases and 3 bases, there was a span of 12 bases. TCRdb reanalysed the 5' RACE reads using MiXCR and keeps one entry per CDR3 protein. The sample holds tens of thousands of distinct CDR3 sequences; approximately 12% are singletons and the top ten take approximately 4.7%. This clonotype showed up many times. The chain combines TRBV19 with TRBJ2-5, with a possible D match to TRBD1 (6 bases). The sample consisted of whole blood, taken at baseline. The receptor was isolated from an adult who was a healthcare worker with PCR-confirmed SARS-CoV-2 infection or an uninfected control (not recorded which). The chain's CDR3 is CATDRWEETQYF. The CDR3 nucleotides are TGTGCCACCGACAGGTGGGAAGAGACCCAGTACTTC.